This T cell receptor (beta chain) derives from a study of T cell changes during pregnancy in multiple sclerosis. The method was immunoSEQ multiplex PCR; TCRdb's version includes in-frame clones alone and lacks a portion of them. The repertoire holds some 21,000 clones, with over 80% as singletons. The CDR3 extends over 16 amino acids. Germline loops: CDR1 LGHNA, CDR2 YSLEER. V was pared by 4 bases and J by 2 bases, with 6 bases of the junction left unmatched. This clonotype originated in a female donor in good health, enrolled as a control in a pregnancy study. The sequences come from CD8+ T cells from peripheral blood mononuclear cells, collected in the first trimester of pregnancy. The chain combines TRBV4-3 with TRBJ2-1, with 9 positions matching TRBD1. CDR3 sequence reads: CASSPGQGLTYNEQFF. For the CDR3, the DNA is TGCGCCAGCAGCCCTGGACAGGGGTTAACCTACAATGAGCAGTTCTTC.